This is a list of T cell receptor beta chains from one sample in a study of shared T cell receptors in the human thymus. Produced via immunoSEQ multiplex PCR; TCRdb's table is partial and in-frame only. The repertoire holds hundreds of thousands of clones, with just under 95% as singletons. The sequenced sample was thymocytes. The receptors originated from a human donor. The CDR3 runs from the conserved cysteine through the conserved F or W. The D gene is left open where the match is weak. Size is stated for part of the rows, as once, few or many counts, or as a class when the clone is expanded.

D: .; size: .; J: TRBJ1-4; V: TRBV2; DNA: TGTGCCAGCAGTGAGTTACACGAAAAACTGTTTTTT; CDR3: CASSELHEKLFF
D: .; size: .; J: TRBJ1-2; V: TRBV21-1; DNA: TGTGCCAGCAGCAACGGACGGATTGCCTATGGCTACACCTTC; CDR3: CASSNGRIAYGYTF
D: .; size: .; J: TRBJ2-5; V: TRBV23-1; DNA: TGCGCCAGCAGTCAATCAAGCCCCCCCGAGACCCAGTACTTC; CDR3: CASSQSSPPETQYF
D: TRBD2; size: .; J: TRBJ2-1; V: TRBV4-1; DNA: TGCGCCAGCAGCCAAGAGGTGGCTAGCGGGAGCATTGAGCAGTTCTTC; CDR3: CASSQEVASGSIEQFF
D: .; size: .; J: TRBJ2-2; V: TRBV27; DNA: TGTGCCAGCAGTTACGGCAGGACTTGCACCGGGGAGCTGTTTTTT; CDR3: CASSYGRTCTGELFF
D: .; size: .; J: TRBJ1-1; V: TRBV11-2; DNA: TGTGCCAGCAGCCTAGGCTGGACCAGCCTCGGGACTGAAGCTTTCTTT; CDR3: CASSLGWTSLGTEAFF
D: TRBD2; size: .; J: TRBJ2-2; V: TRBV7-8; DNA: TGTGCCAGCAGCCACAAACAGCGGGAGGACACCGGGGAGCTGTTTTTT; CDR3: CASSHKQREDTGELFF
D: .; size: .; J: TRBJ2-1; V: TRBV7-9; DNA: TGTGCCAGCAGCTCCTCTCGTCCCGGCCCAAATCGTGAGCAGTTCTTC; CDR3: CASSSSRPGPNREQFF
D: TRBD2; size: .; J: TRBJ2-3; V: TRBV2; DNA: TGTGCCAGCCCGGGGGGTGCTCGGTACACAGATACGCAGTATTTT; CDR3: CASPGGARYTDTQYF
D: TRBD1; size: .; J: TRBJ2-7; V: TRBV7-2; DNA: TGTGCCAGCAGCGAAAGGACAGGGGAGGTGGGCTACGAGCAGTACTTC; CDR3: CASSERTGEVGYEQYF
D: .; size: .; J: TRBJ1-2; V: TRBV7-2; DNA: TGTGCCAGCAGCCCCTCGGAAGGGTATGGCTACACCTTC; CDR3: CASSPSEGYGYTF
D: .; size: .; J: TRBJ1-4; V: TRBV28; DNA: TGTGCCAGCAGTCCCGCTTTGACAGCTTCTAATGAAAAACTGTTTTTT; CDR3: CASSPALTASNEKLFF
D: .; size: .; J: TRBJ1-2; V: TRBV11-2; DNA: TGTGCCAGCAGCTTAGTGGTCGGCTACACCTTC; CDR3: CASSLVVGYTF
D: TRBD2; size: .; J: TRBJ2-7; V: TRBV27; DNA: TGTGCCAGCAGTTTTTTGGCGGGGGGATACGAGCAGTACTTC; CDR3: CASSFLAGGYEQYF
D: TRBD2; size: .; J: TRBJ2-3; V: TRBV5-5; DNA: TGTGCCAGCAGCCCCGAGGGGACTAGCGGAGATACGCAGTATTTT; CDR3: CASSPEGTSGDTQYF
D: .; size: .; J: TRBJ1-2; V: TRBV28; DNA: TGTGCCAGCAGTTTATCTAACTATGGCTACACCTTC; CDR3: CASSLSNYGYTF
D: TRBD1; size: few; J: TRBJ1-1; V: TRBV7-2; DNA: TGTGCCAGCAGCTACAGGGGCCTGAACACTGAAGCTTTCTTT; CDR3: CASSYRGLNTEAFF
D: .; size: .; J: TRBJ2-2; V: TRBV7-6; DNA: TGTGCCAGCAGCCTCCCGAAAGGACCGCGAGGCACCGGGGAGCTGTTTTTT; CDR3: CASSLPKGPRGTGELFF
D: .; size: .; J: TRBJ2-1; V: TRBV7-9; DNA: TGTGCCAGCAGCTTAAAAGTAGGGTTCGTGAGCTGGCATGAGCAGTTCTTC; CDR3: CASSLKVGFVSWHEQFF
D: .; size: .; J: TRBJ1-4; V: TRBV9; DNA: TGTGCCAGCAGCCCCCCGGCTAATGAAAAACTGTTTTTT; CDR3: CASSPPANEKLFF
D: .; size: .; J: TRBJ2-7; V: TRBV6-8; DNA: TGTGCCTGCCAGGACAGCTCGATCTTC; CDR3: CACQDSSIF
D: TRBD1; size: .; J: TRBJ2-5; V: TRBV5-7; DNA: TGTGCCAGCAGCTCGGCGGGACAGGCGTACTTC; CDR3: CASSSAGQAYF
D: .; size: .; J: TRBJ2-6; V: TRBV29-1; DNA: TGCAGCGTCGTTGCCAGTTCGGTCCTGACTTTC; CDR3: CSVVASSVLTF
D: TRBD2; size: .; J: TRBJ2-5; V: TRBV5-4; DNA: TGTGCCAGCAGCCCGACTAGCGGGAGAGAGACCCAGTACTTC; CDR3: CASSPTSGRETQYF
D: TRBD1; size: .; J: TRBJ1-2; V: TRBV30; DNA: TGTGCCTGGATAGTAAAAGACAGGGAGCATGGCTACACCTTC; CDR3: CAWIVKDREHGYTF
D: TRBD1; size: .; J: TRBJ2-4; V: TRBV4-1; DNA: TGCGCCAGCAGCCAAGCTCACAGGACAGGGTCATACATTCAGTACTTC; CDR3: CASSQAHRTGSYIQYF
D: .; size: .; J: TRBJ2-3; V: TRBV15; DNA: TGTGCCACCAGCAGAGCGGGACTGAGCACAGATACGCAGTATTTT; CDR3: CATSRAGLSTDTQYF
D: .; size: .; J: TRBJ1-1; V: TRBV6-6; DNA: TGTGCCAGCAGTTACCGGGCCTACACTGAAGCTTTCTTT; CDR3: CASSYRAYTEAFF
D: .; size: .; J: TRBJ2-5; V: TRBV7-8; DNA: TGTGCCAGCAGCGGGCACGGCCCCGGGACCCAGTACTTC; CDR3: CASSGHGPGTQYF
D: .; size: .; J: TRBJ1-4; V: TRBV19; DNA: TGTGCCAGTAACAGACAGAGAACTAATGAAAAACTGTTTTTT; CDR3: CASNRQRTNEKLFF
D: TRBD1; size: .; J: TRBJ2-5; V: TRBV27; DNA: TGTGCCAGCAGACAAACAGGGGGTAGGGAGACCCAGTACTTC; CDR3: CASRQTGGRETQYF